Here is one T cell receptor (beta chain) with its context. Amplification from RNA transcripts yielded the TCR beta CDR3 regions. Second-round multiplex PCR came after a first-round RT-PCR that employed HTBI primers. Via MiXCR, TCRdb re-called the multiplex PCR reads, giving one row per CDR3 protein. Found here are about 340,000 distinct CDR3 sequences, around a sixth of them singletons; the top ten hold roughly an eighth. This entry comes from a study of Graves' ophthalmopathy and Graves' hyperthyroidism. CDR1 and CDR2 (germline): LNHNV, YYDKDF (reference sequence). With 5 bases removed from V and 3 bases from J, the gap between germline ends came to 11 bases. The CDR3 has 14 amino acids.

This rearrangement joins TRBV15 to TRBJ1-5; no clear D. Sample: peripheral blood. The clonotype was recovered from an adult man with Graves' ophthalmopathy. CDR3 DNA sequence: TGTGCCACCAGCTCAGCCAATACCAATCAGCCCCAGCATTTT. This encodes CATSSANTNQPQHF.